The entry that follows covers one TCR beta chain sequence. What it binds is unknown. Using immunoSEQ multiplex PCR, the repertoire was profiled, and TCRdb retains in-frame clones only, with some absent. Of 200,000 to 250,000 clones detected, just over 90% appear once; the ten largest clones hold roughly 1%. This sample was taken from a study of cytomegalovirus exposure and HLA in healthy donors. Study-wide points: Confirmation was obtained in vitro that a few CMV-associated chains are specific for CMV antigens. It was found in a later analysis that first-cohort TCR clusters tended to co-occur in the 95 to 150 validation repertoires.

The CDR3 is 12 amino acids. Trimming removed 10 bases at V and 2 bases at J, with 11 bases between. Germline V gives CDR1 LNHDA, CDR2 SQIVND (reference sequence). This TCR came from a young woman in good health and CMV-seronegative. V usage is TRBV19 and J usage is TRBJ2-5, with D possibly being TRBD2 (6 bases). Sequencing input: PBMCs. CDR3 protein: CATEGSQETQYF. The CDR3 DNA reads TGTGCCACGGAGGGTTCTCAAGAGACCCAGTACTTC.